This T cell receptor beta chain was identified in a study of human T cells and chemical hapten exposure. Study-wide context: DPC at 2% was the sensitizing agent, placed on around 2 cm by around 2 cm of upper inner arm skin. Variability of per-sample TCR yields stemmed mainly from small differences in pooled library volume.

The germline V gene encodes CDR1 SGHDN and CDR2 FVKESK. V gave up 3 bases and J gave up 5 bases, with 10 bases separating them. This CDR3 comprises 13 residues. Time point of the sample: patch test 2, 6 weeks after DPC sensitization. Treatment of the sample: therapeutic diphenylcyclopropenone sensitization with weekly scalp DPC. Phlebotomy was performed prior to application of every patch test. TCRdb re-called the RACE reads through MiXCR, storing one row per CDR3 protein. Among 85,000 or so distinct CDR3 sequences listed, more than 9% were seen once. In its sample, this clonotype was seen many times. This clonotype was obtained from a young man with alopecia areata. Some clones in this sample may be carry-over from other donors' samples. The chain recombines TRBV14 with TRBJ2-5; no firm D call. The starting material was whole blood, obtained in connection with sensitization to the hapten diphenylcyclopropenone (DPC). Here the CDR3 reads CASSQLGLETQYF. CDR3 nucleotides: TGTGCCAGCAGCCAGCTGGGTTTGGAGACCCAGTACTTC.